The 5 T cell receptor beta chains reported below all come from one sample, sequenced in a study of early T cells in non-severe SARS-CoV-2 infection. TCRdb re-analysed the 5' RACE reads in MiXCR, keeping a single row per CDR3 protein. This sample carries about 66,000 distinct CDR3 sequences, about 19% of them seen once, and the ten largest clones take 15% to 20%. Here the sequenced sample was whole blood, taken at baseline. These receptors all come from an adult who was a healthcare worker with PCR-confirmed SARS-CoV-2 infection or an uninfected control (not recorded which).

The chain joins TRBV5-1 to TRBJ2-3, with D perhaps matching TRBD2 (7 bases). V was clipped by 4 bases and J by 5 bases, with 17 bases between them. There are 15 residues in the CDR3. Per germline, CDR1 SGHRS and CDR2 YFSETQ. CDR3 loop: CASSPDGGAGDTQYF. The CDR3 DNA follows: TGCGCCAGCAGCCCGGATGGGGGGGCAGGAGATACGCAGTATTTT.

This clonotype was found a few times. V gene TRBV18 combines with J gene TRBJ2-1; 9 positions match TRBD2. The germline V gene encodes CDR1 KGHSH and CDR2 LQKENI. This CDR3 spans 15 amino acids. After removal of 6 bases from V and 7 bases from J, the junction contained 10 bases not matched to a gene. CDR3 coding DNA: TGTGCCAGCTCCCTCGAGCGGGGGGCGCATAATGAGCAGTTCTTC. This codes for CASSLERGAHNEQFF.

The J gene is TRBJ2-3, the V gene TRBV19, with 7 bases identical to TRBD1. The CDR3 spans 15 residues. Germline CDR1 reads LNHDA; CDR2 reads SQIVND (reference sequence). Trimming cost V 5 bases and J 3 bases; bases outside gene matches: 8. The CDR3 nucleotides read TGTGCCAGTAGTCCCCGGGGACAGCGGACAGATACGCAGTATTTT. Translation: CASSPRGQRTDTQYF.

There are a few counts of this clonotype. V usage is TRBV2 and J usage is TRBJ1-6, with TRBD1 identical over 7 bases. V lost 7 bases to trimming and J lost 4 bases; unmatched junction nucleotides: 1. This CDR3 is built from 13 residues. Germline values: CDR1 SNHLY, CDR2 FYNNEI. CDR3 amino acids: CASKQGYNSPLHF. The CDR3 coding sequence is TGTGCCAGCAAACAGGGGTATAATTCACCCCTCCACTTT.

This clonotype has a handful of counts. J is TRBJ2-1 and V is TRBV5-4; 16 nucleotides align to TRBD2. The CDR3 consists of 16 residues. V gave up 3 bases and J gave up 10 bases; unmatched junction bases: 7. Germline CDR1 and CDR2: SGHNT and YYREEE (reference sequence). Here the CDR3 DNA reads TGTGCCAGCAGCTCTGGGACTAGCGGGGGGGCCGAGGAGCAGTTCTTC. Its translation is CASSSGTSGGAEEQFF.